These 8 T cell receptor beta chains were sequenced from one sample in a study of blood T cell repertoires in COVID-19. Clones were read by immunoSEQ multiplex PCR, and TCRdb kept only the in-frame ones, dropping some. The sample records about 140,000 clones, roughly four fifths being singletons. The sample was PBMCs or T cells enriched from blood (not recorded which). The source of these receptors is a woman aged 45-59 years with acute COVID-19.

This rearrangement joins TRBV11-2 to TRBJ2-4, with D maybe TRBD1 (7 bases). The V and J ends lost 4 bases and 4 bases respectively, with 14 bases between them. The length of the CDR3 is 15 residues. Germline CDR1 SGHAT, CDR2 FQNNGV. CDR3 residues: CASSSRGTVKNIQYF. In DNA, the CDR3 is TGTGCCAGCAGCTCCCGGGGGACAGTAAAAAACATTCAGTACTTC.

The rearrangement joins TRBV2 to TRBJ1-1; D unresolved. The germline V and J ends were trimmed by 6 bases and 0 bases, with 11 bases remaining between them. The CDR3 totals 14 residues. Germline CDR1 reads SNHLY; CDR2 reads FYNNEI. The CDR3 nucleotides read TGTGCCAGCAGCCGGGAAATAATGAACACTGAAGCTTTCTTT. This translates into CASSREIMNTEAFF.

The rearrangement joins TRBV27 to TRBJ1-1; 7 bases match TRBD1. The CDR3 has 13 residues. Trimming took 8 bases from V and 1 from J; bases not matched to a gene: 4. Germline V gene lookup returns CDR1 MNHEY and CDR2 SMNVEV (reference sequence). The CDR3, as DNA: TGTGCCAGCTCGGACAGGAGGAACACTGAAGCTTTCTTT. Translated, it gives CASSDRRNTEAFF.

This clone was recorded once. The chain is built from TRBV30 and TRBJ1-1; weak D call: TRBD1 (6 bases). V was clipped by 6 bases and J by 5 bases, with 16 bases between them. Germline values: CDR1 GTSNPN, CDR2 SVGIG (reference sequence). The CDR3 sequence is 13 residues long. This chain's CDR3 is CACHRVGGTEAFF. In nucleotides, the CDR3 is TGTGCCTGTCACAGGGTGGGGGGGACTGAAGCTTTCTTT.

The chain joins TRBV30 to TRBJ1-1; D remains unclear. Germline V gives CDR1 GTSNPN, CDR2 SVGIG (reference sequence). The CDR3 contains 15 residues. V gave up 7 bases and J gave up 7 bases, with 25 bases separating them. The CDR3 DNA reads as TGTGCCTTCTTGCCAATCGGCAAAACCGGAGGTGAAGCTTTCTTT. It translates to CAFLPIGKTGGEAFF.

This clone appeared a single time. This chain links TRBV14 with TRBJ1-1; TRBD1 might be the D (6 bases). The CDR3 consists of 15 residues. Trimming stripped 1 base from V and 8 bases from J, with 17 bases between. Germline V CDR1 and CDR2: SGHDN, FVKESK. The CDR3 coding sequence is TGTGCCAGCAGCCAAGTTCTATTATCAGGGGCCGAAGCTTTCTTT. Translating it yields CASSQVLLSGAEAFF. Complete variable domain (other parts from reference TRBV14 and TRBJ1-1): EAGVTQFPSHSVIEKGQTVTLRCDPISGHDNLYWYRRVMGKEIKFLLHFVKESKQDESGMPNNRFLAERTGGTYSTLKVQPAELEDSGVYFCASSQVLLSGAEAFFGQGTRLTVV.

This chain joins TRBV5-1 and TRBJ1-3; 7 bases match TRBD1. The V gene end was trimmed by 4 bases and the J gene end by 1 base; junction bases not matched to a gene: 2. Germline V lookup: CDR1 SGHRS, CDR2 YFSETQ. The CDR3 contains 14 residues. The DNA for the CDR3 is TGCGCCAGCAGCCGGGACAGATCTGGAAACACCATATATTTT. Protein sequence: CASSRDRSGNTIYF.

CDR3 residues: CASRTGGVDEKLFF. CDR3 nucleotide sequence: TGCGCCAGCAGGACGGGAGGGGTGGATGAAAAACTGTTTTTT. The V gene is TRBV10-2, the J gene TRBJ1-4, with a weak D call TRBD1 (5 bases). This CDR3 comprises 14 residues. V was pared by 6 bases and J by 6 bases, with 14 bases between. Germline CDR1 WSHSY, CDR2 SAAADI.